This TCR beta chain stems from a study of cytomegalovirus exposure and HLA in healthy donors. In regard to this clone: As yet, its antigen is unknown.

The CDR3 runs to 13 residues. The germline CDR1 and CDR2 sequences are SGHRS and YFSETQ. Between the trimmed V and J ends, which lost 4 bases and 8 bases, there was a span of 16 bases. Researchers ran the PCR with 60 Vbeta and 13 Jbeta primers. Repertoires were generated with immunoSEQ multiplex PCR, while TCRdb's copy carries only in-frame clones and drops some. The sample shows under 110,000 clones, around three quarters of them seen only once. Study-level findings and limits: Most TCR sequences were uncommon, yet certain public TCRs appeared in many donors. Earlier analysis found most TCR beta V segments productive about 87% or about 30% of the time. A further, later analysis showed that HLA-associated TCR beta chains (compared with equally common others) were more clonally expanded.

This chain uses TRBV5-1 with TRBJ2-7; D possibly corresponds to TRBD1 (6 bases). The sequence came from a woman in her fifties or sixties in good health and CMV-seropositive. Material for sequencing was PBMCs. The CDR3, as DNA: TGCGCCAGCAGCCCCCCGGGACAAGAGAAGCAGTACTTC. This encodes CASSPPGQEKQYF.